Listed below are T cell receptor beta chains from one sample, sequenced in a study of blood T cells in healthy people across ages. TCRdb re-called the 5' RACE reads through MiXCR, storing one row per CDR3 protein. In the table there are around 750,000 distinct CDR3 sequences, roughly 50% of which are singletons. Sequenced input: blood. These TCRs come from an elderly man in good health. Each CDR3 is given without its conserved first and last residue. The order of the fields is J gene, V gene, CDR3 protein.

>TRBJ2-1|TRBV6-6
ASTLWGEQF
>TRBJ1-2|TRBV2
ASSYRSDIPNYGYT
>TRBJ2-7|TRBV12-3/TRBV12-4
ASSGVQSYEQY
>TRBJ2-7|TRBV27
ASSWFGGEQY
>TRBJ2-5|TRBV4-2
ASSQDRGEETQY
>TRBJ2-5|TRBV27
ASRRSGGRQETQY
>TRBJ1-3|TRBV20-1
SASAPGWGNTIY
>TRBJ1-2|TRBV25-1
ASSEYQANYGYT
>TRBJ2-1|TRBV3-1
ASSPGPANEQF
>TRBJ1-2|TRBV9
ASSVEGTGDYT
>TRBJ2-1|TRBV12-3/TRBV12-4
ASNPGLAGVGEQF